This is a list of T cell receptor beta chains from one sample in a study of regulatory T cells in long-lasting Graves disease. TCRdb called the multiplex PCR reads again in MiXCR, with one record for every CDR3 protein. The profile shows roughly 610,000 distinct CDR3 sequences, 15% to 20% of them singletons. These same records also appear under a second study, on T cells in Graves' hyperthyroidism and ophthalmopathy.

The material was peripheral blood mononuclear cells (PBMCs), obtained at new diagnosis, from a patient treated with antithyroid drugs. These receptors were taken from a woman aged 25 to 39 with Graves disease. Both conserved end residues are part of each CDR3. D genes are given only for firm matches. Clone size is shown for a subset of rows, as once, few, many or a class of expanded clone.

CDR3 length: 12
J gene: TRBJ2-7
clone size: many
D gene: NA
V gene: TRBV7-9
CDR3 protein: CASSFQVYEQYF
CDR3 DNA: TGTGCCAGCAGCTTCCAGGTCTACGAGCAGTACTTC

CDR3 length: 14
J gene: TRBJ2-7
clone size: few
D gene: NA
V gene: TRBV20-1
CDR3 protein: CSARPGQGPYEQYF
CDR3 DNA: TGCAGTGCTAGACCGGGACAAGGACCCTACGAGCAGTACTTC

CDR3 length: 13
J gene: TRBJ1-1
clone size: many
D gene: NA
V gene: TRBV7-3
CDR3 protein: CASSSGIGTEAFF
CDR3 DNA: TGTGCCAGCAGTTCAGGGATCGGCACTGAAGCTTTCTTT

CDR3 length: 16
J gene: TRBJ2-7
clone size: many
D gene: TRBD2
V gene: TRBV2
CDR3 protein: CASSVQHLDSGGEQYF
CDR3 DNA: TGTGCCAGCAGTGTCCAGCACCTCGACAGCGGGGGCGAGCAGTACTTC

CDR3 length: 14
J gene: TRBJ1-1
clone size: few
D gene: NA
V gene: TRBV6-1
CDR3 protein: CASIFSLSNTEAFF
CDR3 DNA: TGTGCCAGCATCTTCAGTCTCTCGAACACTGAAGCTTTCTTT

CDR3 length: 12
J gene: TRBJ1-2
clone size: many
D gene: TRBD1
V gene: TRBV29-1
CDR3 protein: CSGRDSNYGYTF
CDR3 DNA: TGCAGCGGTAGGGACAGTAACTATGGCTACACCTTC

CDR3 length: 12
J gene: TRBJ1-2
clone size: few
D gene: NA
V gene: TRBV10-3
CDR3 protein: CAIKAGAGGYTF
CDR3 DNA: TGTGCCATCAAGGCGGGGGCGGGTGGCTACACCTTC

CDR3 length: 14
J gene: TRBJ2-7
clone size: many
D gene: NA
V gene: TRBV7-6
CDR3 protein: CASSARLEPYEQYF
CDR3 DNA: TGTGCCAGCAGCGCTCGACTAGAACCCTACGAGCAGTACTTC

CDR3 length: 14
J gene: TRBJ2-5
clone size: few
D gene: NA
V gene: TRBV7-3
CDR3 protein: CASSSLGGSETQYF
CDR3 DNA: TGTGCCAGCAGCTCCCTAGGAGGTTCAGAGACCCAGTACTTC

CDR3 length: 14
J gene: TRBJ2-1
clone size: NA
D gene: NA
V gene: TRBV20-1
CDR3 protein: CSASLGGSYNEQFF
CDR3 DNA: TGCAGTGCTAGTCTAGGAGGCTCCTACAATGAGCAGTTCTTC

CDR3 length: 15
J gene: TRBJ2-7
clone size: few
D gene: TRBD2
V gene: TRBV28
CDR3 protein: CASSFPSGTVYEQYF
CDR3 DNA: TGTGCCAGCAGTTTTCCTAGCGGGACGGTCTACGAGCAGTACTTC

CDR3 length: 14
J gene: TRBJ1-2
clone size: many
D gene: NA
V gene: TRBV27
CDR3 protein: CASRPSQGYYGYTF
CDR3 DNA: TGTGCCAGCAGGCCATCCCAGGGGTACTATGGCTACACCTTC

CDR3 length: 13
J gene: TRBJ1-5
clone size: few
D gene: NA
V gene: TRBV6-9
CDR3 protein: CASSSPGSPAQHF
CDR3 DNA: TGTGCCAGCAGTTCCCCCGGATCCCCAGCCCAGCATTTT

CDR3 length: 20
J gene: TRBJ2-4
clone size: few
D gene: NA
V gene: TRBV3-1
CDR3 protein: CASSHKWQGAELLAKNIQYF
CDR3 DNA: TGTGCCAGCAGCCATAAGTGGCAAGGGGCGGAGCTCTTAGCCAAAAACATTCAGTACTTC

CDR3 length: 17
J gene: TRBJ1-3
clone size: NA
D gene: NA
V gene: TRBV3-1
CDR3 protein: CASSQHRRQVSGNTIYF
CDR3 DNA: TGTGCCAGCAGCCAACATCGAAGACAGGTCTCTGGAAACACCATATATTTT